This T cell receptor beta chain appears in the sequencing data of a study of CD8 T cells in ankylosing spondylitis (dated by TCRdb to 2015 to 2018). Notes on the research overall: The study set out to find disease-linked TCR variants by profiling T cell receptor beta repertoires in ankylosing spondylitis patients and healthy donors. The full study cohort was made up of about 24 ankylosing spondylitis patients and 108 healthy donors. Samples of peripheral blood were taken, and for ankylosing spondylitis patients, synovial fluid was collected as well.

This sample was sequenced with an Illumina HiSeq 2500. TCR beta libraries were prepared by quantitative 5'-RACE with molecular barcodes. In the paper's pipeline: A new computational method, built on a probabilistic model of VDJ rearrangement, was used to identify disease-linked TCR variants. TCRdb reworked the public reads: Q25 trimming with fastp, MiXCR clone assembly, productive beta chains retained. Identical CDR3 proteins give one entry, which carries the most common genes and DNA. These V and J calls derive from TCRdb rather than the authors' analysis. The table for this sample lists some 140,000 distinct CDR3 sequences; roughly 15% of them were counted only once. The top ten constitute about 33% of the sample. The paper as a whole reports these results and caveats: The disease-linked clones were reported as significantly enriched in matched synovial fluid samples from ankylosing spondylitis patients. The disease-linked clones had a CD8+ phenotype and were found at relatively low frequencies in peripheral blood. Some of the motif variants had been reported before in the synovial fluid and blood of reactive arthritis patients, a finding that suggests common disease-initiation mechanisms. Blood from ankylosing spondylitis patients appeared to be characterized by a TCR beta motif composed of eight highly homologous amino acid variants.

This clonotype was observed a handful of times. There is no known antigen for this receptor. No much larger clone exists at a distance of one base, and base qualities are not known. The CDR3 has 17 amino acids, counting the end cysteine and phenylalanine. The entry retains the CDR3 DNA only, 51 bases that are in frame from base 1. From a lookup of the germline V gene, CDR1 and CDR2 are SGHTA and FQGNSA. Trimming removed 5 bases from V and 4 bases from J; the gene matches leave 11 bases unexplained. Sequenced sample: blood, either unsorted or a sorted T cell fraction (not recorded which). The V and J segments used are TRBV7-2 and TRBJ2-2; 9 central nucleotides agree with TRBD2. This TCR derives from a male donor with ankylosing spondylitis. The CDR3 corresponds to CASSLGEREVVTGELFF. The sequenced DNA is TGTGCCAGCAGCCTCGGGGAGCGGGAGGTTGTCACCGGGGAGCTGTTTTTT.